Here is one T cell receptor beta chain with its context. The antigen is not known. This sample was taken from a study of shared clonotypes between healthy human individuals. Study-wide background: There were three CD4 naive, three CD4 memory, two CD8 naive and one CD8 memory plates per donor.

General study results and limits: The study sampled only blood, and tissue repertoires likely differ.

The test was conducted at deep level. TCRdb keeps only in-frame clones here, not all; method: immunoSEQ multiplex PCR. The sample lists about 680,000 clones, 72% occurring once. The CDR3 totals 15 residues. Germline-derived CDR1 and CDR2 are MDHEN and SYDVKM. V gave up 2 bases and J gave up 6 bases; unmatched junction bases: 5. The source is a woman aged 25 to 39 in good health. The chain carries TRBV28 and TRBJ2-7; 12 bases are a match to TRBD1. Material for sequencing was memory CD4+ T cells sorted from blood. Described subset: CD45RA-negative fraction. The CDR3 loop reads CASSLSGTGGGEQYF. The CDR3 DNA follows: TGTGCCAGCAGTTTAAGTGGGACAGGGGGCGGCGAGCAGTACTTC.